The rows below give T cell receptor beta chains drawn from one sample of a study of beta chain features in type 1 diabetes. Some clones are missing from TCRdb's copy, which holds only in-frame ones; the method was immunoSEQ multiplex PCR. The sample consists of 110,000 to 150,000 clones, around a tenth of them appearing once. The sequenced sample was central memory CD4+ T cells from blood. The receptors shown here come from a woman aged 40 to 49 in good health. Each CDR3 is given without its conserved first and last residue. D genes are given only for firm matches.

j_call v_call d_call cdr3_aa
TRBJ1-2 TRBV7-2 TRBD1 ASRCRDSS
TRBJ2-2 TRBV7-9 . ASSFSTGELF
TRBJ1-2 TRBV11-2 . ASKGANYGYT
TRBJ2-7 TRBV18 . ASSPYGGKQY
TRBJ1-1 TRBV9 TRBD1 ASSLTGGRGTEAF
TRBJ2-5 TRBV11-2 TRBD2 ASSLGSSGGLQETQY
TRBJ2-1 TRBV6-1 . AGNRENNEQF
TRBJ2-2 TRBV7-8 TRBD2 ASRILAGGTGELF
TRBJ2-3 TRBV5-1 TRBD1 ASSSGTGTDTQY
TRBJ2-5 TRBV6-1 . ASSAGSSKETQY
TRBJ2-1 TRBV2 TRBD2 ASKTTSGGTFKQF
TRBJ1-2 TRBV11-2 . ASSQYEYGYT
TRBJ1-2 TRBV9 . ASSAGEGRNYGYT
TRBJ1-2 TRBV9 TRBD1 ASSVAPTGGYGYT
TRBJ2-7 TRBV5-1 TRBD2 ASSLGGAGGGLEQY
TRBJ2-1 TRBV5-1 TRBD1 ASSLGQGAPNEQF
TRBJ2-3 TRBV27 . ASTASVLGGLVRDTQY
TRBJ1-4 TRBV12-5 TRBD1 ASGPGTGRANEKLF
TRBJ1-2 TRBV18 TRBD1 ASSPPSRQGAKYGYT
TRBJ2-3 TRBV4-3 TRBD1 ASSQYRGPTDTQY
TRBJ2-7 TRBV2 . ASIRTYEQY
TRBJ2-2 TRBV19 TRBD2 ASSIPLAGGNGELF
TRBJ2-2 TRBV25-1 TRBD2 ASSRAGGHNTGELF
TRBJ2-2 TRBV7-2 TRBD2 ASSPRTSGGRGTGELF
TRBJ2-5 TRBV2 TRBD2 ASSSSGTSSETQY
TRBJ1-3 TRBV7-2 . ASSRGSGNTIY
TRBJ1-5 TRBV2 . ASSDRGLQPQH
TRBJ1-1 TRBV2 TRBD1 ASSKRGPGQGRTEAF
TRBJ2-5 TRBV18 . ASSRTGQQETQY
TRBJ2-1 TRBV15 . ATSRDIGGHNEQF
TRBJ2-7 TRBV6-1 TRBD2 ASSGTSITYEQY
TRBJ1-5 TRBV7-9 . ASQAGDSNQPQH
TRBJ2-3 TRBV7-2 . ASSLDEGRDTQY
TRBJ1-6 TRBV9 . ASSVGRVGSPLH
TRBJ2-3 TRBV5-4 . ASSFSGSSTDTQY
TRBJ1-5 TRBV2 . ASTFAGSNQPQH
TRBJ2-5 TRBV29-1 TRBD1 SVERQGTWETQY
TRBJ2-2 TRBV10-3 . ATLPSGLRRYEGTGELF
TRBJ2-5 TRBV2 TRBD1 TSKGTGGQTQY
TRBJ1-4 TRBV11-3 TRBD1 ASSSDREEKLF
TRBJ2-3 TRBV7-6 . ASSFSTGTSTDTQY
TRBJ2-7 TRBV7-9 . ATGVGEQY
TRBJ2-3 TRBV19 . ASSQAFRADTQY
TRBJ1-6 TRBV7-8 TRBD1 ASTQQGRSDSPLH